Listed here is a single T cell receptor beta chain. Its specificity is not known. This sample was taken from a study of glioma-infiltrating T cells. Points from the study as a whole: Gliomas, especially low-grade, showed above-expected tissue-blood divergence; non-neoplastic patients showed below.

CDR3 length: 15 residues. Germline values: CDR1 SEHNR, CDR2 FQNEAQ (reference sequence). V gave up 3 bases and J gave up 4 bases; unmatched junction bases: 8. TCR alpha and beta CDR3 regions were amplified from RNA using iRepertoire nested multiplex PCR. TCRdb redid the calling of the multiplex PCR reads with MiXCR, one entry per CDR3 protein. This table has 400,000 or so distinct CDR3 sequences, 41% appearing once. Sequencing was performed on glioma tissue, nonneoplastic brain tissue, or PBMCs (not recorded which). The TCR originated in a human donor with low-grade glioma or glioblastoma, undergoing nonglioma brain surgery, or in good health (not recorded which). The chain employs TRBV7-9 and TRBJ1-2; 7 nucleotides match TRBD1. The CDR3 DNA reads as TGTGCCAGCAGCTTTAGGGGGGGACAGATCTATGGCTACACCTTC. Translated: CASSFRGGQIYGYTF. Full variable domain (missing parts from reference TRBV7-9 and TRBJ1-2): DTGVSQNPRHKITKRGQNVTFRCDPISEHNRLYWYRQTLGQGPEFLTYFQNEAQLEKSRLLSDRFSAERPKGSFSTLEIQRTEQGDSAMYLCASSFRGGQIYGYTFGSGTRLTVV.